The 14 T cell receptor beta chains listed next were all sequenced from one sample in a study of blood T cell repertoires in COVID-19. TCRdb's table, derived via immunoSEQ multiplex PCR, lists solely in-frame clones and lacks some. The sample lists about 200,000 clones; 75% to 90% were seen once. Specimen: peripheral blood. The receptors originated from a woman aged 80 or over with COVID-19, enrolled during active disease.

The chain employs TRBV6-5 and TRBJ1-2, with 9 bases aligning to TRBD1. The V gene end was trimmed by 6 bases and the J gene end by 3 bases; junction bases not matched to a gene: 5. In germline, CDR1 is MNHEY, CDR2 SVGAGI. The CDR3 loop spans 14 amino acids. The CDR3 here is CASRYRGQYYGYTF. The CDR3 DNA reads as TGTGCCAGCAGGTACAGGGGGCAGTACTATGGCTACACCTTC.

This clone was counted a few times. V is TRBV6-6 and J is TRBJ1-2; TRBD1 matches at 7 bases. The trim removed 5 bases at V and 8 bases at J, leaving 14 bases unmatched. The CDR3 consists of 15 residues. CDR1 is MNHNY, CDR2 SVGAGI, per germline (reference sequence). As DNA, the CDR3 is TGTGCCAGCAGTCAGACAGGGCCCTCCGGGGAGGGCTACACCTTC. It specifies CASSQTGPSGEGYTF.

The chain uses TRBV6-2 or TRBV6-3 and TRBJ2-1, with TRBD1 identical over 7 bases. The CDR3 has 16 amino acids. Germline CDR1 MNHEY, CDR2 SVGEGT. V shed 6 bases, J shed 2 bases, and the junction held 10 bases outside the gene matches. CDR3 nucleotide sequence: TGTGCCAGCAGCTCACAGGGGCGCAGGACCTACAATGAGCAGTTCTTC. Encoded protein: CASSSQGRRTYNEQFF.

V usage is TRBV3-1 (or the pseudogene TRBV3-2) and J usage is TRBJ1-2; D is ambiguous. This CDR3 spans 13 amino acids. Germline assignment: CDR1 LGHDT and CDR2 YNNKEL (reference sequence). Trimming pared 1 base from V and 7 bases from J, leaving 10 bases between. DNA of the CDR3: TGTGCCAGCAGCCAAGTAGGATCTAGTGGCTACACCTTC. It specifies CASSQVGSSGYTF.

The chain's CDR3 is CASSSRGTGGRETQYF. CDR3 DNA: TGTGCCAGCAGCTCCCGGGGGACAGGGGGTAGGGAGACCCAGTACTTC. The chain has TRBV11-2 and TRBJ2-5, with 11 bases aligning to TRBD1. Looked up from germline, CDR1 is SGHAT and CDR2 is FQNNGV. V shed 4 bases, J shed 5 bases, and the junction held 9 bases outside the gene matches. The length of the CDR3 is 16 residues.

V gene TRBV6-5 combines with J gene TRBJ1-1; weak D call: TRBD1 (5 bases). Trimming removed 8 bases at V and 5 bases at J, with 15 bases between. CDR3 length: 13 residues. Germline loops: CDR1 MNHEY, CDR2 SVGAGI. CDR3 amino acids: CASVSRGATEAFF. CDR3 DNA: TGTGCCAGCGTCTCGCGGGGCGCGACTGAAGCTTTCTTT.

The chain uses TRBV6-5 and TRBJ2-7, with a weak D call TRBD2 (6 bases). In germline, CDR1 is MNHEY, CDR2 SVGAGI. The CDR3 spans 12 residues. V shed 8 bases and J shed 4 bases, with 12 bases lying between them. The CDR3 sequence is CASRPGVYEQYF. In DNA, the CDR3 is TGTGCCAGCCGCCCGGGGGTTTACGAGCAGTACTTC.

V and J are TRBV7-3 and TRBJ1-1; 9 bases are a match to TRBD1. This CDR3 is 14 amino acids long. Trimming cost V 5 bases and J 5 bases; bases outside gene matches: 6. Germline CDR1 reads SGHTA; CDR2 reads FQGTGA. The CDR3 sequence is CASSLGQGATEAFF. Written as DNA, the CDR3 is TGTGCCAGCAGCCTGGGACAGGGAGCGACTGAAGCTTTCTTT.

The CDR3 DNA reads TGTGCCACCAGTGACACGCGAACAGGAAACAATGAGCAGTTCTTC. Translation: CATSDTRTGNNEQFF. The V gene is TRBV24-1, the J gene TRBJ2-1, with D maybe TRBD1 (5 bases). The CDR3 is 15 residues long. Trimming left V 4 bases short and J 5 bases short, with 14 bases between. CDR1 is KGHDR, CDR2 SFDVKD, per germline.

The sample holds many counts of this clone. V usage is TRBV7-9 and J usage is TRBJ1-2; TRBD1 is a possible D gene (5 bases). The V and J ends lost 9 bases and 4 bases respectively, with 15 bases between them. The germline CDR1 and CDR2 sequences are SEHNR and FQNEAQ (reference sequence). The CDR3 spans 13 residues. CDR3 DNA: TGTGCCAGTACCGGCGGGGGATTCTATGGCTACACCTTC. This translates into CASTGGGFYGYTF.

The chain couples TRBV6-5 to TRBJ1-1; 7 bases are shared with TRBD1. The CDR3 consists of 15 residues. CDR1 is MNHEY, CDR2 SVGAGI, per germline. The trim removed 6 bases at V and 1 base at J, leaving 8 bases unmatched. The CDR3 DNA reads as TGTGCCAGCAGGTCTAACAGGGGTGGGAACACTGAAGCTTTCTTT. This gives the protein CASRSNRGGNTEAFF.

This chain connects TRBV11-2 to TRBJ1-1; the match to TRBD1 covers 7 bases. Germline CDR1 is SGHAT and CDR2 is FQNNGV. The V gene end was trimmed by 6 bases and the J gene end by 3 bases; junction bases not matched to a gene: 4. This CDR3 comprises 13 residues. CDR3 nucleotide sequence: TGTGCCAGCAGGGCACAGGGGTACACTGAAGCTTTCTTT. Amino acids: CASRAQGYTEAFF.

The table lists this clone with a few counts. The V gene is TRBV28, the J gene TRBJ1-1, with D possibly TRBD1 on 5 matching bases. Trimming removed 3 bases at V and 3 bases at J, with 11 bases between. The germline CDR1 and CDR2 sequences are MDHEN and SYDVKM. CDR3 length: 14 amino acids. The CDR3 region has the DNA TGTGCCAGCAGTTTCATGGGGCTGGACACTGAAGCTTTCTTT. Protein: CASSFMGLDTEAFF.

The gene calls are TRBV5-6 and TRBJ2-7; TRBD1 matches 7 bases. The CDR3 contains 16 residues. The J segment lost 4 bases and the V segment lost 4 bases, leaving 14 bases of the junction unmatched. Germline V gene sequence: CDR1 SGHDT, CDR2 YYEEEE. CDR3 loop: CASSRRPTGERYEQYF. The CDR3 coding sequence is TGTGCCAGCAGCCGGAGGCCCACAGGGGAGAGATACGAGCAGTACTTC.